This TCR beta chain comes out of a study of T cell responses to AZD1222 COVID-19 vaccine (dated by TCRdb to about 2021). Regarding the research as a whole: AZD1222 recipients with second doses at about 4 weeks or about 12 weeks were pooled, because spike-specific TCR depth and breadth did not differ between schedules. A total of approximately 240 trial participants underwent TCR sequencing, of whom approximately 200 had received two doses of AZD1222 and around 26 had received two doses of the MenACWY control vaccine. Trial participants were enrolled by age into 18-55, 56-69 and 70-plus year subgroups, with approximately 160, 26 and 62 TCR-sequenced participants respectively. Study-wide findings and limitations: The 56-69-year group was small, and its depth increase did not reach significance, likely because of low power. Epitopes outside the regions mutated in the B.1.351 and B.1.1.7 variants were reportedly recognized by nearly half of the unique spike-specific TCRs. Conclusions about previously exposed vaccinees are limited because only six or seven AZD1222 recipients were SARS-CoV-2 seropositive at baseline. Most participants were white British and females outnumbered males, and the authors suggested that clonal diversity may have been underestimated. No day 14 peak-response samples were available, so repertoires were characterized only after the peak T cell response. Spike-specific TCR breadth and depth rose significantly after two AZD1222 doses compared with day 0 and with MenACWY recipients. CD4 TCRs associated with the vaccine covered the entire spike protein, and the dominant responses were in regions 160-218 and 743-854.

The CDR3 regions of human TCRbeta chains were analyzed by immunosequencing. Concerning the study's data processing: Repertoire TCRs were matched against a reference library of SARS-CoV-2-specific TCRs generated with the MIRA antigen-specificity platform. Breadth was defined as the fraction of unique TCRs that were SARS-CoV-2-associated, and depth was defined as the fraction of total T cells that were SARS-CoV-2-associated. Each spike-specific TCR was assigned to its reactive spike region and to a CD4 or CD8 class using the MIRA data. Log10-transformed breadth and depth values were compared by one-way ANOVA with Sidak's multiple comparisons tests. What TCRdb holds here is the immuneACCESS table cut down to in-frame rearrangements. Part of the clones is not present; checked against another copy, under half of the missing clones reflect an unresolved V gene, and the others are unexplained. V, J and clone size reflect that table, while D and trimming were determined from the DNA. Here the sample has around 58,000 clones; roughly 80% occur a single time. The top ten constitute roughly 10% of the sample.

This sample's time point label indicates: baseline before first vaccination. Vaccinee samples were obtained from the UK trials COV001 and COV002, which included a single-blind randomized controlled phase 2/3 trial of AZD1222 (ChAdOx1 nCoV-19) in healthy adults. Trial participant PBMC samples were collected at day 0 and day 28 after the second dose for TCRbeta chain sequencing. About this clone: Its antigen is not yet known. Base qualities are not provided; no much larger clone lies one nucleotide away.

This clonotype originated in an adult in good health. The source material was peripheral blood, sampled on day 0 of AZD1222 vaccination.

The base sequence is TGTGCCAGCAGTTATACAGGGGCCCCTAATCAGCCCCAGCATTTT. The translation is CASSYTGAPNQPQHF. The sequence is built from TRBV6-5 and TRBJ1-5; TRBD1 matches 7 bases in the middle. The germline V gene sets CDR1 to MNHEY and CDR2 to SVGAGI. Trimming accounts for 3 bases at V and 4 bases at J, while the number of junction bases matched to no gene is 6. The CDR3 spans 15 residues, from the cysteine through the phenylalanine. The CDR3 DNA has 45 bases and is translated from base 1.